Listed below are T cell receptor beta chains from one sample, sequenced in a study of T cells in Graves' hyperthyroidism and ophthalmopathy. TCRdb ran MiXCR on the multiplex PCR reads and lists one entry per CDR3 protein. The sample carries about 260,000 distinct CDR3 sequences, over 20% recorded once. Material for sequencing was blood. The receptors were gathered from a man aged 30-40 years with Graves' ophthalmopathy. Each CDR3 is given with its conserved first and last residue. Fields, in order: D gene, V gene, CDR3 length, J gene, clone size, CDR3 DNA, CDR3 protein. A D gene is named only where the DNA matches it firmly. Clone size is given for some rows only: seen once, a few or many times, or a class if the clone is expanded.

TRBD1	TRBV6-4	14	TRBJ1-1	many	TGTGCCAGCAAAAGGACAGGACTGAACACTGAAGCTTTCTTT	CASKRTGLNTEAFF
-	TRBV5-1	15	TRBJ2-2	many	TGCGCCAGCAGCCTGGAGCGATCCTTCGCCGGGGAGCTGTTTTTT	CASSLERSFAGELFF
-	TRBV13	14	TRBJ2-7	few	TGTGCCAGCAGCTCACCCGGACACCCCTGGGAGCAGTACTTC	CASSSPGHPWEQYF
TRBD1	TRBV30	11	TRBJ2-7	once	TGTGCCTACCAGGGGGTGAGCGAGCAGTACTTC	CAYQGVSEQYF
TRBD2	TRBV6-1	16	TRBJ2-3	many	TGTGCCAGCAGTGATACGCTAGCGGGAGCGGGAGATACGCAGTATTTT	CASSDTLAGAGDTQYF
TRBD2	TRBV2	13	TRBJ2-7	many	TGTGCCAGCGGACTAGCGGGAGTGCGCGAGCAGTACTTC	CASGLAGVREQYF
TRBD2	TRBV12-3/TRBV12-4	12	TRBJ2-7	few	TGTGCCAGCAGAGCGGGAGTATACGGGCAGTACTTC	CASRAGVYGQYF
TRBD2	TRBV29-1	14	TRBJ2-7	-	TGCAGCGTCGCCGGGAGCGGGAGGGCGGGAGAGCAGTACTTC	CSVAGSGRAGEQYF
-	TRBV28	17	TRBJ2-1	many	TGTGCCAGCAGGACCTTAGATCCGGGAGAGCACTACAATGAGCAGTTCTTC	CASRTLDPGEHYNEQFF
-	TRBV2	14	TRBJ2-2	-	TGTGCCAGCAGTCAGTCGGGGAGCACCGGGGAGCTGTTTTTT	CASSQSGSTGELFF
-	TRBV7-9	13	TRBJ2-7	-	TGTGCCAGCAGCCCACTCCCGTCGGGGGAGCAGTACTTC	CASSPLPSGEQYF
TRBD2	TRBV25-1	13	TRBJ2-7	-	TGTGCCAGCAGGGCTAGCGGGATGGACGAGCAGTACTTC	CASRASGMDEQYF
-	TRBV11-3	16	TRBJ2-6	-	TGTGCCAGCAGCTCGGCTTTTCACTCTGGGGCCAACGTCCTGACTTTC	CASSSAFHSGANVLTF
-	TRBV20-1	14	TRBJ1-5	few	TGCAGTGCTAGAGATCAGGGTTCGGGGCAGCCCCAGCATTTT	CSARDQGSGQPQHF
-	TRBV28	13	TRBJ1-2	-	TGTGCCAGCAGGACAATAACGAACTATGACTACACCTTC	CASRTITNYDYTF
-	TRBV6-1	14	TRBJ2-5	few	TGTGCCAGCGGGAGGCGGAACGACCAAGAGACCCAGTACTTC	CASGRRNDQETQYF
-	TRBV28	13	TRBJ2-5	many	TGTGCCAGCAGTTCCGGACTGAAAGAGACCCAGTACTTC	CASSSGLKETQYF